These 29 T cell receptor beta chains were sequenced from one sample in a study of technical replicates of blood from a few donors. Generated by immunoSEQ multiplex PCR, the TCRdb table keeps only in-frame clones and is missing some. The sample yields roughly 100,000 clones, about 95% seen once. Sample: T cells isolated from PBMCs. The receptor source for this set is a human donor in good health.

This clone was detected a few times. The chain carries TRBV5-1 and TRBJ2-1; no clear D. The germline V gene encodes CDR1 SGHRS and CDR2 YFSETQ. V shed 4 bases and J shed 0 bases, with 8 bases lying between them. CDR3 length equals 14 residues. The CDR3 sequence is CASSPVSSYNEQFF. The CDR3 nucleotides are TGCGCCAGCAGCCCGGTTAGCTCCTACAATGAGCAGTTCTTC.

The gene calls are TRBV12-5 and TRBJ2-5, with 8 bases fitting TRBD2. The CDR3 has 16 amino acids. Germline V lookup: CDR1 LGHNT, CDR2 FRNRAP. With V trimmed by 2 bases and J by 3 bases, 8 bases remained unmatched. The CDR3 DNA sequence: TGTGCTAGTGGTTTGTTTGCTACTAGCGGAAAAGAGACCCAGTACTTC. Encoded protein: CASGLFATSGKETQYF.

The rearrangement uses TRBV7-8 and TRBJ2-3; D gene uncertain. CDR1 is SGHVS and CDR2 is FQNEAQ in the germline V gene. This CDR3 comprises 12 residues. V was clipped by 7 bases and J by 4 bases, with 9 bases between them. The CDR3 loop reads CASKRSADTQYF. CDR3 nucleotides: TGTGCCAGCAAAAGAAGCGCAGATACGCAGTATTTT. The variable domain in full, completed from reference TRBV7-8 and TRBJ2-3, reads GAGVSQSPRYKVAKRGQDVALRCDPISGHVSLFWYQQALGQGPEFLTYFQNEAQLDKSGLPSDRFFAERPEGSVSTLKIQRTQQEDSAVYLCASKRSADTQYFGPGTRLTVL.

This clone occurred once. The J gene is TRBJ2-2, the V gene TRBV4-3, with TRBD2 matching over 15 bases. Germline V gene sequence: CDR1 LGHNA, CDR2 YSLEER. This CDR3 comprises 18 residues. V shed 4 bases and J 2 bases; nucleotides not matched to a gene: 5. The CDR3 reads CASSLGLAGGLNTGELFF. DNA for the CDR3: TGCGCCAGCAGCCTGGGACTAGCGGGAGGCCTTAACACCGGGGAGCTGTTTTTT.

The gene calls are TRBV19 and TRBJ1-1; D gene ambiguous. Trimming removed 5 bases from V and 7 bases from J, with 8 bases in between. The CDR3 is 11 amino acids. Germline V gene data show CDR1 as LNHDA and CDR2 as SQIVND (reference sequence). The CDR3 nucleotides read TGTGCCAGTAGTCGTGCGGTTGAAGCTTTCTTT. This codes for CASSRAVEAFF.

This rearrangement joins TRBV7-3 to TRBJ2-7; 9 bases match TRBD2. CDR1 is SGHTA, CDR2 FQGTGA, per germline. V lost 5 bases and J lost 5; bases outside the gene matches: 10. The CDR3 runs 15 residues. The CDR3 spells CASSQNSGSIHEQYF. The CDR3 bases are TGTGCCAGCAGCCAAAATAGCGGGAGTATCCACGAGCAGTACTTC.

The CDR3 nucleotides read TGCGCCAGCAGCCCCCTGGCGGGGTCCTACGAGCAGTACTTC. Translated, it gives CASSPLAGSYEQYF. The gene calls are TRBV4-1 and TRBJ2-7, with D possibly matching TRBD2 (6 bases). V lost 4 bases to trimming and J lost 1 base, with 11 bases between them. Per germline, CDR1 MGHRA and CDR2 YSYEKL. The CDR3 contains 14 residues.

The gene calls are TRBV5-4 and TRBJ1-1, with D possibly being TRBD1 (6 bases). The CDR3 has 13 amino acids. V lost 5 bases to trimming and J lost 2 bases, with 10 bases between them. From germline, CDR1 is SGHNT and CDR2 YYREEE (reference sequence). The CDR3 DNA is TGTGCCAGCAGAAGGACAGTTAACACTGAAGCTTTCTTT. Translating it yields CASRRTVNTEAFF. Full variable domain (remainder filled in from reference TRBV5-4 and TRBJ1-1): ETGVTQSPTHLIKTRGQQVTLRCSSQSGHNTVSWYQQALGQGPQFIFQYYREEENGRGNFPPRFSGLQFPNYSSELNVNALELDDSALYLCASRRTVNTEAFFGQGTRLTVV.

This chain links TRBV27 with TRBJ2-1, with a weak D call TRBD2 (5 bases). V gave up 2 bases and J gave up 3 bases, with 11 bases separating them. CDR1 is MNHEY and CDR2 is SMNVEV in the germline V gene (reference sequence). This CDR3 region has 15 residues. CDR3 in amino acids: CASSLASGRYNEQFF. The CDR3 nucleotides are TGTGCCAGCAGTTTAGCAAGCGGCCGCTACAATGAGCAGTTCTTC.

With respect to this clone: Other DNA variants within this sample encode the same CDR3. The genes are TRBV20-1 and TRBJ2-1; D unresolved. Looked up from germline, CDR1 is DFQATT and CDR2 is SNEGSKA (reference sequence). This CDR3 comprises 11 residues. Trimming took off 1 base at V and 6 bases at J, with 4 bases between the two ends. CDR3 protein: CSARVLNEQFF. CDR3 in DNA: TGCAGTGCTAGAGTACTCAATGAGCAGTTCTTC.

CDR3: CASSYGQGASETQYF. CDR3 bases: TGTGCCAGCAGTTATGGACAGGGGGCGTCAGAGACCCAGTACTTC. V is TRBV6-5 and J is TRBJ2-5, with TRBD1 identical over 11 bases. The V segment lost 3 bases and the J segment 4 bases; nucleotides outside the gene matches: 4. CDR3 length equals 15 residues. Germline V gene data show CDR1 as MNHEY and CDR2 as SVGAGI.

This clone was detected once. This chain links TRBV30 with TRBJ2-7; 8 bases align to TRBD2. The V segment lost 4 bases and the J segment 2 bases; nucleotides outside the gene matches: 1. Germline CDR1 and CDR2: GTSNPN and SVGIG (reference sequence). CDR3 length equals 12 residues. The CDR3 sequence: CAWTSGPYEQYF. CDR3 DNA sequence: TGTGCCTGGACTAGCGGGCCCTACGAGCAGTACTTC.

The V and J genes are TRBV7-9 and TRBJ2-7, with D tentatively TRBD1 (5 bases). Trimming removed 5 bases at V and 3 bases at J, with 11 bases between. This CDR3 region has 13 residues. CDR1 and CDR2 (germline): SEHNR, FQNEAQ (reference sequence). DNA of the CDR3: TGTGCCAGCAGCCCGACAGCAAACTACGAGCAGTACTTC. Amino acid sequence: CASSPTANYEQYF.

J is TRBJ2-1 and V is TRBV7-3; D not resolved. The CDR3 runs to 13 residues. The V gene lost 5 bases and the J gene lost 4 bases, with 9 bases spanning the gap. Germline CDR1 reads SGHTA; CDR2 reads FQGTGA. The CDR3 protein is CASSPTRYNEQFF. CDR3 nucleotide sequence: TGTGCCAGCAGCCCAACTCGTTACAATGAGCAGTTCTTC. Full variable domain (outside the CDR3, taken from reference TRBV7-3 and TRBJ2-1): GAGVSQTPSNKVTEKGKYVELRCDPISGHTALYWYRQSLGQGPEFLIYFQGTGAADDSGLPNDRFFAVRPEGSVSTLKIQRTERGDSAVYLCASSPTRYNEQFFGPGTRLTVL.

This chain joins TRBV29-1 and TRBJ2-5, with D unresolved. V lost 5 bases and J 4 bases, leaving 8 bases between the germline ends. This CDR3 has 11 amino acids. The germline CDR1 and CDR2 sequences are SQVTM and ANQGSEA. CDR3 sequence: CSVSSSETQYF. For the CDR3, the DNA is TGCAGCGTTTCTAGTTCAGAGACCCAGTACTTC.

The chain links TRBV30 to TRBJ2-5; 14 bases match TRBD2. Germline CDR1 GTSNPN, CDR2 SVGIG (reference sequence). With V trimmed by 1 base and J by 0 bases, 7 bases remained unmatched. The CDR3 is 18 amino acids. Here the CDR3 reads CAWSAGTSGSIYQETQYF. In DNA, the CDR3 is TGTGCCTGGAGTGCCGGGACTAGCGGGAGCATTTACCAAGAGACCCAGTACTTC.

Written as DNA, the CDR3 is TGTGCCAGTAGTATCATTAACACCGGGGAGCTGTTTTTT. Protein product: CASSIINTGELFF. The J gene is TRBJ2-2, the V gene TRBV19; D not resolved. The CDR3 is 13 amino acids. V was trimmed by 3 bases and J by 2 bases, leaving 4 bases between them. Per the germline V gene, CDR1 is LNHDA and CDR2 is SQIVND (reference sequence).

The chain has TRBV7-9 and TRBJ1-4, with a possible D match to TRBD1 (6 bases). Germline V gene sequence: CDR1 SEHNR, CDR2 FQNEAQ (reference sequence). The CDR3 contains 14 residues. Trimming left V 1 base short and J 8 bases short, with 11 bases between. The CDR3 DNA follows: TGTGCCAGCAGCTTAGAGGCAGGGGCCGAAAAACTGTTTTTT. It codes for CASSLEAGAEKLFF.

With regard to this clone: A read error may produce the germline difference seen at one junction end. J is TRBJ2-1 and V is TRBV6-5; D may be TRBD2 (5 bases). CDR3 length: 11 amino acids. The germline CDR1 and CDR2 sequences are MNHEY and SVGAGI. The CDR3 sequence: CASSYGSEELF. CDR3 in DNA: TGTGCCAGCAGTTACGGGAGCGAAGAGCTCTTC.

CDR3 sequence: CASSGSSYNEQFF. Written as DNA, the CDR3 is TGCGCCAGCAGCGGGAGCTCCTACAATGAGCAGTTCTTC. The chain has TRBV4-1 and TRBJ2-1; D possibly corresponds to TRBD2 (5 bases). V lost 5 bases, J lost 0 bases, and 5 bases lay in between. Germline CDR1 reads MGHRA; CDR2 reads YSYEKL. CDR3 size: 13 residues.

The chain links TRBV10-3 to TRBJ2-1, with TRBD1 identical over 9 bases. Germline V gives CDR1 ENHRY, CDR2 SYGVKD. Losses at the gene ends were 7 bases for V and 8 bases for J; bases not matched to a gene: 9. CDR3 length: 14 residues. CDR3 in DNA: TGTGCCATCACCGGGGACAGGGAAGGGGATGAGCAGTTCTTC. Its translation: CAITGDREGDEQFF.

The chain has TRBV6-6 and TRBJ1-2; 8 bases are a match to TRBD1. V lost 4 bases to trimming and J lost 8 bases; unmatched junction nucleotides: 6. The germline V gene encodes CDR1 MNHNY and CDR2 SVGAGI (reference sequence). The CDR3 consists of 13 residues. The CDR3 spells CASSFGQGRGYTF. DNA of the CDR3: TGTGCCAGCAGTTTCGGACAGGGTCGAGGCTACACCTTC.

CDR3 loop: CASSLVAGGYTGELFF. In DNA form, the CDR3 reads TGCGCCAGCAGCTTGGTTGCGGGAGGTTACACCGGGGAGCTGTTTTTT. The chain employs TRBV5-1 and TRBJ2-2; 8 nucleotides match TRBD2. The trim removed 0 bases at V and 3 bases at J, leaving 4 bases unmatched. The CDR3 totals 16 residues. CDR1 is SGHRS, CDR2 YFSETQ, per germline.

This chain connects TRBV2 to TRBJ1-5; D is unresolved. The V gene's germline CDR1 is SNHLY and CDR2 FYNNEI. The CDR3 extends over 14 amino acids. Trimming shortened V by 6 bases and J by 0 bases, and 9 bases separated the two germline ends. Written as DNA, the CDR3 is TGTGCCAGCAGGGCAGTCCTTAGCAATCAGCCCCAGCATTTT. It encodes CASRAVLSNQPQHF. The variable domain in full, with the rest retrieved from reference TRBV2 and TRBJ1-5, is EPEVTQTPSHQVTQMGQEVILRCVPISNHLYFYWYRQILGQKVEFLVSFYNNEISEKSEIFDDQFSVERPDGSNFTLKIRSTKLEDSAMYFCASRAVLSNQPQHFGDGTRLSIL.

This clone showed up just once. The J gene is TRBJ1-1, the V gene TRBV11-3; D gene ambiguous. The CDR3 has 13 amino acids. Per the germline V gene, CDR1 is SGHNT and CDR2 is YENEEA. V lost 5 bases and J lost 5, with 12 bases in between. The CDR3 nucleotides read TGTGCCAGCAGCCCCCTCCCCGGGACTGAAGCTTTCTTT. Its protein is CASSPLPGTEAFF.

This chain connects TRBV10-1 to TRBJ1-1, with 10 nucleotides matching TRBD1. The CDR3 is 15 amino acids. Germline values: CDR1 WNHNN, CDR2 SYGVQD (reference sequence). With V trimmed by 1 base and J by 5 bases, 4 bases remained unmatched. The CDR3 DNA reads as TGCGCCAGCAGTGAGTTTGGGACAGGGGAAACTGAAGCTTTCTTT. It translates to CASSEFGTGETEAFF.

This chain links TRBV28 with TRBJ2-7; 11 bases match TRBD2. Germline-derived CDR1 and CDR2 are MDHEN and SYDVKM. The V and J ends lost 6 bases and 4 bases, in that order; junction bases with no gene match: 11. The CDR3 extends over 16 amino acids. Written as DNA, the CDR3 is TGTGCCAGCAGGGTGGGACTAGCGGAGGGCAGGTACGAGCAGTACTTC. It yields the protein CASRVGLAEGRYEQYF.

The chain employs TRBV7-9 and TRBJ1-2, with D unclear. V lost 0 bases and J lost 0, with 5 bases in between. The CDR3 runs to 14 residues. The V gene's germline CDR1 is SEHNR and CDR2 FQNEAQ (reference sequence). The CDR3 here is CASSLAGANYGYTF. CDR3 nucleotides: TGTGCCAGCAGCTTAGCTGGAGCTAACTATGGCTACACCTTC. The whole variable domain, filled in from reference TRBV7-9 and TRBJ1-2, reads DTGVSQNPRHKITKRGQNVTFRCDPISEHNRLYWYRQTLGQGPEFLTYFQNEAQLEKSRLLSDRFSAERPKGSFSTLEIQRTEQGDSAMYLCASSLAGANYGYTFGSGTRLTVV.

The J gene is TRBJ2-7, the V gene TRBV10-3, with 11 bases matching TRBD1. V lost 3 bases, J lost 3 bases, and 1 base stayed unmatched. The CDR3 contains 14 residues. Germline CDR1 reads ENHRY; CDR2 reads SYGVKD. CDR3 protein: CAISDGTGGYEQYF. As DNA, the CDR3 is TGTGCCATCAGTGACGGGACAGGGGGCTACGAGCAGTACTTC.